This is a list of T cell receptor beta chains from one sample in a study of identical twins. TCRdb re-called the 5' RACE reads through MiXCR, storing one row per CDR3 protein. The table has around 250,000 distinct CDR3 sequences, around 7% seen once. These same records also appear under a second study, on yellow fever vaccine responses in identical twins.

Material: memory (CD45RO+) T cells sorted from blood. The receptors come from a woman aged 18 to 35 in good health. CDR3s include the opening cysteine and the closing phenylalanine or tryptophan. A D gene is named only where the DNA matches it firmly. Clone size appears in some rows only: once, few, many, or a class for an expanded clone.

>few|TRBV20-1|TRBJ2-2|TRBD2
TGCAGTGCTAGATGGAGCGGGAGTCCCACCGGGGAGCTGTTTTTT
CSARWSGSPTGELFF
>NA|TRBV7-3|TRBJ2-2|NA
TGTGCCAGCAGCTTAACCTCTTTTCAGGGGTCGAACACCGGGGAGCTGTTTTTT
CASSLTSFQGSNTGELFF
>few|TRBV2|TRBJ2-1|TRBD2
TGTGCCAGCAGCAAGGGACTAGCCCTCAATGAGCAGTTCTTC
CASSKGLALNEQFF
>many|TRBV4-1|TRBJ2-3|NA
TGCGCCAGCAGCCAAGAATCCATGGGCACAGATACGCAGTATTTT
CASSQESMGTDTQYF
>NA|TRBV6-2/TRBV6-3|TRBJ2-7|NA
TGTGCCAGCAGTTCAGGGGTAGCGGCATCCTACGAGCAGTACTTC
CASSSGVAASYEQYF
>NA|TRBV6-4|TRBJ2-3|NA
TGTACCAGCAGTGAAGGTGACAGCGGATCCACAGATACGCAGTATTTT
CTSSEGDSGSTDTQYF
>many|TRBV5-1|TRBJ1-4|NA
TGCGCCAGCAGCTTGGAGGGTAATGAAAACGAAAAACTGTTTTTT
CASSLEGNENEKLFF
>many|TRBV20-1|TRBJ1-5|TRBD1
TGCAGTGCCCCAGGGGGTTCTAGCAATCAGCCCCAGCATTTT
CSAPGGSSNQPQHF
>few|TRBV7-9|TRBJ2-1|TRBD1
TGTGCCAGCAGCCTTAGACAGGGGCCTAAAAACAATGAGCAGTTCTTC
CASSLRQGPKNNEQFF
>NA|TRBV18|TRBJ2-5|NA
TGTGCCAGCTCACCCGGGGCAGAAAAAGAGACCCAGTACTTC
CASSPGAEKETQYF
>many|TRBV29-1|TRBJ1-2|NA
TGCAGCGTTGAAGACGGCCCAGGGGCTAACTATGGCTACACCTTC
CSVEDGPGANYGYTF
>many|TRBV27|TRBJ1-5|TRBD1
TGTGCCAGCAGTGGACAGGGATCAAACAATCAGCCCCAGCATTTT
CASSGQGSNNQPQHF
>few|TRBV12-3/TRBV12-4|TRBJ2-3|TRBD2
TGTGCCAGCAGTTTGGGCGGGAGGGACACGCAGTATTTT
CASSLGGRDTQYF
>many|TRBV5-1|TRBJ2-2|NA
TGCGCCAGCAGCTTCATAGCGGAAAGCGGGGAGCTGTTTTTT
CASSFIAESGELFF
>many|TRBV5-1|TRBJ1-1|TRBD1
TGCGCCAGCAGCTTTGAGGGGGCGGGGGGCACTGAAGCTTTCTTT
CASSFEGAGGTEAFF
>NA|TRBV15|TRBJ2-6|TRBD1
TGTGCCACCAGCGCCTCGACAGGGTCCGGGGCCAACGTCCTGACTTTC
CATSASTGSGANVLTF
>few|TRBV29-1|TRBJ1-1|NA
TGCAGCGTTGGAGTCCCAACTGAAGCTTTCTTT
CSVGVPTEAFF
>few|TRBV7-9|TRBJ2-7|NA
TGTGCCAGCAGCCACCGGCCCAACGAGCAGTACTTC
CASSHRPNEQYF
>few|TRBV11-2|TRBJ2-1|TRBD2
TGTGCCAGCAGCCCCACTAGCGGTGTTTCCTACAATGAGCAGTTCTTC
CASSPTSGVSYNEQFF
>NA|TRBV9|TRBJ2-3|NA
TGTGCCAGCAGCGTAGGGGTCGGAGATACAGATACGCAGTATTTT
CASSVGVGDTDTQYF
>few|TRBV7-6|TRBJ1-5|NA
TGTGCCAGCAGCTTAGCGCCCGGGAGCAATCAGCCCCAGCATTTT
CASSLAPGSNQPQHF
>many|TRBV12-3/TRBV12-4|TRBJ2-5|TRBD2
TGTGCCAGCAGTTTATCGGCTAGCGGGGGTCAAGAGACCCAGTACTTC
CASSLSASGGQETQYF
>few|TRBV28|TRBJ2-2|NA
TGTGCCACCCCGGGACGACCGAACACCGGGGAGCTGTTTTTT
CATPGRPNTGELFF
>few|TRBV28|TRBJ1-2|TRBD1
TGTGCCAGCAGTTTTGATAGGGCAGGGGGTCTGAACTATGGCTACACCTTC
CASSFDRAGGLNYGYTF
>many|TRBV12-3/TRBV12-4|TRBJ1-1|NA
TGTGCCAGCAGTTTAGGCGGCGGGAACACTGAAGCTTTCTTT
CASSLGGGNTEAFF
>many|TRBV24-1|TRBJ2-5|TRBD2
TGTGCCACCAGTGATCCAAGACTAGCGGAGTTGGAGACCCAGTACTTC
CATSDPRLAELETQYF
>few|TRBV7-9|TRBJ1-5|TRBD1
TGTGCCAGCAGCTCGCTGACAGGGTTTCAGCCCCAGCATTTT
CASSSLTGFQPQHF
>many|TRBV5-1|TRBJ1-3|NA
TGCGCCAGCAGCTTGGTGTGGGGAGACACCATATATTTT
CASSLVWGDTIYF
>NA|TRBV5-1|TRBJ1-1|NA
TGCGCCAGCAGCTACCATGAGAGCACTGAAGCTTTCTTT
CASSYHESTEAFF
>NA|TRBV7-9|TRBJ1-1|NA
TGTGCCAGCAGCTTTAGTGGGGGGCGCCGGATGAACACTGAAGCTTTCTTT
CASSFSGGRRMNTEAFF
>many|TRBV15|TRBJ2-1|NA
TGTGCCACCAGCAGAGATCCCCCCGGGGGCTCCTACAATGAGCAGTTCTTC
CATSRDPPGGSYNEQFF
>few|TRBV20-1|TRBJ1-1|NA
TGCAGTGCTTACCATGACGTGAACACTGAAGCTTTCTTT
CSAYHDVNTEAFF
>many|TRBV3-1|TRBJ1-5|NA
TGTGCCAGCAGCCAGGGGAGGAGCAATCAGCCCCAGCATTTT
CASSQGRSNQPQHF
>few|TRBV20-1|TRBJ2-1|NA
TGCAGTGCTCGCTCGGAGGCCCTCCAGTTCTTC
CSARSEALQFF
>NA|TRBV7-3|TRBJ2-1|NA
TGTGCCAGCAGCTTTCTCTACAATGAGCAGTTCTTC
CASSFLYNEQFF
>few|TRBV7-8|TRBJ2-2|NA
TGTGCCAGCAGCTACAGGGAGAACACCGGGGAGCTGTTTTTT
CASSYRENTGELFF
>NA|TRBV15|TRBJ2-7|NA
TGTGCCACCAGCAGAGATTTGGGCTACGAGCAGTACTTC
CATSRDLGYEQYF
>NA|TRBV28|TRBJ1-5|NA
TGTGCCAGCCTTGGTTTGGGCAATCAGCCCCAGCATTTT
CASLGLGNQPQHF
>NA|TRBV24-1|TRBJ2-3|NA
TGTGCCACCTCTTTAGGGGGCGGGGGGTCCACAGATACGCAGTATTTT
CATSLGGGGSTDTQYF
>NA|TRBV29-1|TRBJ2-3|NA
TGCAGCGTTGAACCGGGACTTCACACAGATACGCAGTATTTT
CSVEPGLHTDTQYF
>few|TRBV6-1|TRBJ2-5|TRBD1
TGTGCCAGCAGTGAAAACCAGGGGGCCATTCGGGAGACCCAGTACTTC
CASSENQGAIRETQYF
>many|TRBV7-9|TRBJ1-1|NA
TGTGCCAGCAGCTTGATCGGCAACGGTGAAGCTTTCTTT
CASSLIGNGEAFF
>many|TRBV10-3|TRBJ2-7|TRBD2
TGTGCCATCAGTAGCGGGAGGGACTACGAGCAGTACTTC
CAISSGRDYEQYF
>many|TRBV20-1|TRBJ2-4|NA
TGCAGTGCTAGAGATTCTAAACAGGGCTTGCTCAAAAACATTCAGTACTTC
CSARDSKQGLLKNIQYF
>many|TRBV10-3|TRBJ2-1|NA
TGTGCCATCAGCAGAGATTACAATGAGCAGTTCTTC
CAISRDYNEQFF
>many|TRBV5-1|TRBJ2-1|TRBD2
TGCGCCAGCAGCTTTGGCGTTCTAGCGGGGGACAATGAGCAGTTCTTC
CASSFGVLAGDNEQFF
>many|TRBV2|TRBJ2-1|TRBD2
TGTGCCAGCAGTACCGGGACTAGCGCTAACAATGAGCAGTTCTTC
CASSTGTSANNEQFF